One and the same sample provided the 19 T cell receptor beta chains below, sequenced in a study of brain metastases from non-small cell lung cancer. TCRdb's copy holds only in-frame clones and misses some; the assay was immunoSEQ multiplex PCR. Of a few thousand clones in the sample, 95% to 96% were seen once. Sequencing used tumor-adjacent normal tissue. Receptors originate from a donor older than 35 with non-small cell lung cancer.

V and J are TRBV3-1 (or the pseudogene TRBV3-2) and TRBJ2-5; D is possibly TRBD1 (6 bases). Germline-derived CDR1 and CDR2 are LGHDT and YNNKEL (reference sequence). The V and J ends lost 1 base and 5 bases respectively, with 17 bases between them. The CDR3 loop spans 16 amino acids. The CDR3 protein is CASSQGRRGWGETQYF. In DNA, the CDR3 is TGTGCCAGCAGCCAAGGGCGCAGGGGATGGGGGGAGACCCAGTACTTC.

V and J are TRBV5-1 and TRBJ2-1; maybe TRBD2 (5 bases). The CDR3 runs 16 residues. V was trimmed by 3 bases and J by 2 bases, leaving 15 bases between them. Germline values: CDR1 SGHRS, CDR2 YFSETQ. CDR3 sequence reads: CASSSFRTLAYNEQFF. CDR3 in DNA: TGCGCCAGCAGCTCTTTCCGGACTCTTGCCTACAATGAGCAGTTCTTC.

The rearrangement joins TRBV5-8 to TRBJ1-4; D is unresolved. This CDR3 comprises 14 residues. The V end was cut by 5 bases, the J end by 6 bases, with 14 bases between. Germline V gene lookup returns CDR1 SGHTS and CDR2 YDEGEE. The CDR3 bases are TGTGCCAGCAGTCAACCGGGCCGAGATGAAAAACTGTTTTTT. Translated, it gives CASSQPGRDEKLFF.

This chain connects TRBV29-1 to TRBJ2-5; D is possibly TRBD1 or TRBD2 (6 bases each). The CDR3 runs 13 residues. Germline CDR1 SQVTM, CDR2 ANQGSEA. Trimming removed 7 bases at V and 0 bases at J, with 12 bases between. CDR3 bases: TGCAGCGGGGGGGCACCGTACCAAGAGACCCAGTACTTC. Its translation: CSGGAPYQETQYF.

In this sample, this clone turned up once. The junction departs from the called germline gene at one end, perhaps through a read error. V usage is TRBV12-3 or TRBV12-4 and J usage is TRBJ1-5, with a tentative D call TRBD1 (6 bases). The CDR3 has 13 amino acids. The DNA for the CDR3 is TGTGTCAGCAGCGGACAGCCCAATCAGCCCCAGCATTTT. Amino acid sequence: CVSSGQPNQPQHF.

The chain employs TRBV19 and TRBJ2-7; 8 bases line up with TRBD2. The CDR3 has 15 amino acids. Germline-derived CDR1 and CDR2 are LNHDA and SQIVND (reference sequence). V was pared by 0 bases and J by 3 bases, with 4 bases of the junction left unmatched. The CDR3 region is CASSIDSGTGYEQYF. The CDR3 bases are TGTGCCAGTAGTATAGATAGCGGGACGGGCTACGAGCAGTACTTC.

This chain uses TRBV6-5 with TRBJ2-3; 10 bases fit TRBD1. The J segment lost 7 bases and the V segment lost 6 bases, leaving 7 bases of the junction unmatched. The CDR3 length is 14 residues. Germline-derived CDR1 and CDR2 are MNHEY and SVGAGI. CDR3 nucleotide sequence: TGTGCCAGCAGGAGGACAGGGGGTGGGAATACGCAGTATTTT. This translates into CASRRTGGGNTQYF.

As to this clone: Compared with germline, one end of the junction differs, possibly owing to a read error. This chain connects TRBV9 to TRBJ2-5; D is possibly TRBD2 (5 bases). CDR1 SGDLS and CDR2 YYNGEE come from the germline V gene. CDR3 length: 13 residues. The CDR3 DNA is TGTGCCAGCAGCGTTTCTAGCCAAGAAACCCAGTACTTC. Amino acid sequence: CASSVSSQETQYF.

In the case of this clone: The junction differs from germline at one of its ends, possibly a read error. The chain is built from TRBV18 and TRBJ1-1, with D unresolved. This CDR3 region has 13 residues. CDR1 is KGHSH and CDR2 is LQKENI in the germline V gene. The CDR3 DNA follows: TGTGCCAGCTCTCCCTCACAGAACGCTGAAGCTTTCTTT. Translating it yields CASSPSQNAEAFF.

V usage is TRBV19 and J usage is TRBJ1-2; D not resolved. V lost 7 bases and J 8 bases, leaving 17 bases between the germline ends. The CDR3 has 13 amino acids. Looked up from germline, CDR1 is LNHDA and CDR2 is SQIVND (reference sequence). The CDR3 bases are TGTGCCAGTACTCCGGACCGAATGAGCGGCTACACCTTC. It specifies CASTPDRMSGYTF.

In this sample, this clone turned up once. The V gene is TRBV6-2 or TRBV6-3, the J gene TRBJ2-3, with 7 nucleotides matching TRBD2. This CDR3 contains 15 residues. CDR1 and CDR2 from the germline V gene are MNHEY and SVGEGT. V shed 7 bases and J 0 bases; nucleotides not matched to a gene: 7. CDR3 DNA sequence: TGTGCCAGCACCCCGACTAGCTGGAGCACAGATACGCAGTATTTT. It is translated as CASTPTSWSTDTQYF.

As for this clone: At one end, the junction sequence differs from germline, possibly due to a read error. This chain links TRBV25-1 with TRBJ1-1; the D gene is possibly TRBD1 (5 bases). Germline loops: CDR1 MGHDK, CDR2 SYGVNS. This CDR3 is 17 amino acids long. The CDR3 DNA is TGTGTCAGCAGTGAAAATGATATGGGACCCCAGAACACTGAAGCTTTCTTT. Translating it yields CVSSENDMGPQNTEAFF.

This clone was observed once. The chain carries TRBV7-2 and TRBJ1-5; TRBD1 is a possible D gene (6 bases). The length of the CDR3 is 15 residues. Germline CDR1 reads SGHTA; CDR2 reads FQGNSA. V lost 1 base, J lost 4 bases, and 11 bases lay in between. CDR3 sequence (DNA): TGTGCCAGCAGCTTAGGCTCCGGGACAAATCAGCCCCAGCATTTT. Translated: CASSLGSGTNQPQHF. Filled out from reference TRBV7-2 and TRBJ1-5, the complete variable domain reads GAGVSQSPSNKVTEKGKDVELRCDPISGHTALYWYRQSLGQGLEFLIYFQGNSAPDKSGLPSDRFSAERTGGSVSTLTIQRTQQEDSAVYLCASSLGSGTNQPQHFGDGTRLSIL.

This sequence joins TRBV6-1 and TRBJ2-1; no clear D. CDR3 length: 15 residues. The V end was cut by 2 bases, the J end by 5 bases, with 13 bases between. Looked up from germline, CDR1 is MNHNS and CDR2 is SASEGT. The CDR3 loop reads CASSETPGGNNEQFF. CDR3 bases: TGTGCCAGCAGTGAAACCCCAGGCGGCAACAATGAGCAGTTCTTC.

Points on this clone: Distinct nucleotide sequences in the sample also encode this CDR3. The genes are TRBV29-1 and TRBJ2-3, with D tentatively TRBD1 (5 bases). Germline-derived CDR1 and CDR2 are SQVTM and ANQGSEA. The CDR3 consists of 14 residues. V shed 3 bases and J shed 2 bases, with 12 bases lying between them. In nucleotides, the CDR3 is TGCAGCGTTGAGGGGCAGGGTTACACAGATACGCAGTATTTT. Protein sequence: CSVEGQGYTDTQYF.

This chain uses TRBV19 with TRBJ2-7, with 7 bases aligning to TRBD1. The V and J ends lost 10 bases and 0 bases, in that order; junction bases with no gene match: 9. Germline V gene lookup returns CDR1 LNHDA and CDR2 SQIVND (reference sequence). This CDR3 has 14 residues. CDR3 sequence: CATRDSDSSYEQYF. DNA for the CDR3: TGTGCCACCCGGGACAGTGATAGCTCCTACGAGCAGTACTTC.

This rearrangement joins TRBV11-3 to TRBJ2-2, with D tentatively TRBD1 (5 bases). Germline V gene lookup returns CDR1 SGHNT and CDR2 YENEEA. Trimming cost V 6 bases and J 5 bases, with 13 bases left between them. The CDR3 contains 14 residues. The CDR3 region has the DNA TGTGCCAGCAGACGGACATCATCAACCGGGGAGCTGTTTTTT. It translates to CASRRTSSTGELFF.

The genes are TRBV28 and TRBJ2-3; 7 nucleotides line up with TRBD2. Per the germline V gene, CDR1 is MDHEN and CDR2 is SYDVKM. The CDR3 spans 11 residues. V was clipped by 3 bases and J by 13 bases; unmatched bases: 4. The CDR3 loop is CASSFASGEYF. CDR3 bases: TGTGCCAGCAGTTTCGCCAGCGGGGAGTATTTT.

CDR3 sequence (DNA): TGCGCCAGCAGTCAAACGGACAGGACCGATCAGCCCCAGCATTTT. It yields the protein CASSQTDRTDQPQHF. The chain carries TRBV23-1 and TRBJ1-5, with 7 bases that match TRBD1. TRBV23-1 is reported as an ORF; its role is uncertain. The CDR3 has 15 amino acids. Trimming took 2 bases from V and 5 from J; bases not matched to a gene: 6.